This T cell receptor (beta chain) was observed in a study of blood T cell repertoires in COVID-19. In the study overall: PBMCs, B-cell-depleted T cells, or T cells were the source of the cDNA or gDNA that made up the material.

Sequencing used immunoSEQ multiplex PCR; TCRdb keeps in-frame clones, though not all of them. The table shows under 300,000 clones, with around 90% occurring only once. The CDR3 is 16 amino acids. The V gene end was trimmed by 4 bases and the J gene end by 5 bases; junction bases not matched to a gene: 12. Germline assignment: CDR1 SGHRS and CDR2 YFSETQ. V usage is TRBV5-1 and J usage is TRBJ2-3; 8 bases map to TRBD1. The receptor was isolated from a man younger than 40 with COVID-19, enrolled during active disease. The sequencing input was peripheral blood. CDR3 coding DNA: TGCGCCAGCAGCCCTGGGACAGGAGGGGGTGGAGATACGCAGTATTTT. Its translation is CASSPGTGGGGDTQYF.